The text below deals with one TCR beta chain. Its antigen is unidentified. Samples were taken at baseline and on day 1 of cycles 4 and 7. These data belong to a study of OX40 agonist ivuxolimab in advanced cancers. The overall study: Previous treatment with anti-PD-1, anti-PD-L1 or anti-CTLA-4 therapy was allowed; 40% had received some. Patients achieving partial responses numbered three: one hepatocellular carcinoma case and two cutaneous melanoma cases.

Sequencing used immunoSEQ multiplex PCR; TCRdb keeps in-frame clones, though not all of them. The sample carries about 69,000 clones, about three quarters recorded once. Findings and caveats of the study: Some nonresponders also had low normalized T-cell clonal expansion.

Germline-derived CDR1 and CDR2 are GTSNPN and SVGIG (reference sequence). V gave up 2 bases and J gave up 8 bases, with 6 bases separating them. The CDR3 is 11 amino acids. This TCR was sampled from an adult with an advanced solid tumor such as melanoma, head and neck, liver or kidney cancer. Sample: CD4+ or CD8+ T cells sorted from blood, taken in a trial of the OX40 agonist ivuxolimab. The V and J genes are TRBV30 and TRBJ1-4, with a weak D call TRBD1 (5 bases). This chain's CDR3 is CAWSRGEKLFF. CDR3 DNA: TGTGCCTGGAGTAGGGGAGAAAAACTGTTTTTT.